The clone carrying this T cell receptor (beta chain) showed up many times. This CDR3 is built from 14 residues. The V gene's germline CDR1 is SGHTA and CDR2 FQGNSA. V was cut by 4 bases and J by 8 bases, with 15 bases left in between. These data are taken from a study of spatial heterogeneity in lung cancer. TCRdb itself ran the 5' RACE reads through MiXCR, one entry per CDR3 protein. In the table there are roughly 29,000 distinct CDR3 sequences, 5% to 5.5% of which are singletons. Time point noted: blood at routine non-recurrence follow-up after resection. Source: PBMCs, taken at follow-up. This chain joins TRBV7-2 and TRBJ2-4, with unresolved D. The receptor was derived from a female donor with early-stage non-small cell lung cancer. This CDR3 reads CASSYGSPGDIQYF. The CDR3 DNA is TGTGCCAGCAGCTACGGCTCGCCTGGTGACATTCAGTACTTC.